The 9 T cell receptor beta chains below come from one sample, sequenced in a study of blood T cell repertoires in COVID-19. TCRdb's table, derived via immunoSEQ multiplex PCR, lists solely in-frame clones and lacks some. This repertoire shows 400,000 or so clones, about 91% found once; its top ten account for roughly 1.4%. Sequenced material: peripheral blood. The receptors stem from a woman in her thirties or forties with COVID-19, enrolled during active disease.

The chain uses TRBV5-6 and TRBJ2-1, with TRBD2 matching 15 bases. The trim removed 4 bases at V and 15 bases at J, leaving 8 bases unmatched. CDR3 length equals 14 residues. CDR1 and CDR2 from the germline V gene are SGHDT and YYEEEE. The CDR3 is CASSIQRTSGGAFF. CDR3 DNA sequence: TGTGCCAGCAGCATCCAAAGGACTAGCGGGGGGGCGTTCTTC.

The chain couples TRBV11-1 to TRBJ1-1, with D unclear. The CDR3 extends over 14 amino acids. V lost 2 bases to trimming and J lost 5 bases, with 12 bases between them. The germline V gene has CDR1 SGHAT and CDR2 FQDESV (reference sequence). The CDR3 bases are TGTGCCAGCAGCTTACTCTGGGGAGGGACTGAAGCTTTCTTT. Amino acids: CASSLLWGGTEAFF. Variable domain in full (rest from reference TRBV11-1 and TRBJ1-1): EAEVAQSPRYKITEKSQAVAFWCDPISGHATLYWYRQILGQGPELLVQFQDESVVDDSQLPKDRFSAERLKGVDSTLKIQPAELGDSAMYLCASSLLWGGTEAFFGQGTRLTVV.

The CDR3 nucleotides read TGTGCCAGTAGTATCTACAGTAGCAATCAGCCCCAGCATTTT. Translating gives CASSIYSSNQPQHF. The chain has TRBV19 and TRBJ1-5, with D unclear. This CDR3 is built from 14 residues. The V gene's germline CDR1 is LNHDA and CDR2 SQIVND (reference sequence). Trimming stripped 3 bases from V and 0 bases from J, with 6 bases between.

The chain has TRBV28 and TRBJ2-6; the D gene is possibly TRBD2 (6 bases). Trimming stripped 1 base from V and 3 bases from J, with 19 bases between. Germline CDR1 is MDHEN and CDR2 is SYDVKM. This CDR3 has 19 residues. Written as DNA, the CDR3 is TGTGCCAGCAGTTTATTGGGGGAGGCCACACTCGGTGGGGCCAACGTCCTGACTTTC. This encodes CASSLLGEATLGGANVLTF.

The chain combines TRBV4-1 with TRBJ2-7, with 12 bases aligning to TRBD1. Germline values: CDR1 MGHRA, CDR2 YSYEKL. V dropped 2 bases and J dropped 7; count of bases not matched to a gene: 12. The CDR3 is 17 amino acids. The CDR3 sequence is CASSQHPGQGALGEQYF. CDR3 DNA sequence: TGCGCCAGCAGCCAACACCCGGGACAGGGGGCTTTAGGAGAGCAGTACTTC.

The chain has TRBV7-2 and TRBJ2-7; D is uncertain. CDR1 SGHTA and CDR2 FQGNSA come from the germline V gene. V shed 1 base and J shed 5 bases, with 15 bases lying between them. This CDR3 spans 15 amino acids. Here the CDR3 DNA reads TGTGCCAGCAGCTTAGATCCGGTTACCCTCAACGAGCAGTACTTC. This translates into CASSLDPVTLNEQYF.

This clone was found once. The chain combines TRBV27 with TRBJ2-4; perhaps TRBD1 as D (6 bases). This CDR3 has 15 residues. CDR1 and CDR2 (germline): MNHEY, SMNVEV (reference sequence). The V and J ends lost 6 bases and 4 bases respectively, with 16 bases between them. The CDR3 sequence is CASSDTGNGKNIQYF. Here the CDR3 DNA reads TGTGCCAGCAGCGACACAGGGAATGGAAAAAACATTCAGTACTTC.

The chain couples TRBV7-2 to TRBJ2-7; TRBD1 matches at 7 bases. From germline, CDR1 is SGHTA and CDR2 FQGNSA. This CDR3 spans 15 amino acids. V shed 6 bases and J 4 bases; nucleotides not matched to a gene: 12. CDR3 in DNA: TGTGCCAGCAGTAAAGACAGGGACGAAACGTACGAGCAGTACTTC. This translates into CASSKDRDETYEQYF. The entire variable domain, with the rest obtained from reference TRBV7-2 and TRBJ2-7, is as follows: GAGVSQSPSNKVTEKGKDVELRCDPISGHTALYWYRQSLGQGLEFLIYFQGNSAPDKSGLPSDRFSAERTGGSVSTLTIQRTQQEDSAVYLCASSKDRDETYEQYFGPGTRLTVT.

This chain links TRBV30 with TRBJ1-2; 10 bases agree with TRBD1. V gave up 3 bases and J gave up 4 bases; unmatched junction bases: 5. Germline V gene data show CDR1 as GTSNPN and CDR2 as SVGIG (reference sequence). The CDR3 covers 14 residues. DNA of the CDR3: TGTGCCTGGAGCCGGGACAGGGGAGGCTATGGCTACACCTTC. It is translated as CAWSRDRGGYGYTF. The full variable domain, its missing parts supplied by reference TRBV30 and TRBJ1-2, is SQTIHQWPATLVQPVGSPLSLECTVEGTSNPNLYWYRQAAGRGLQLLFYSVGIGQISSEVPQNLSASRPQDRQFILSSKKLLLSDSGFYLCAWSRDRGGYGYTFGSGTRLTVV.